Below, one T cell receptor (beta chain) is given with its context. What it recognizes is unknown. These data are taken from a study of cytomegalovirus exposure and HLA in healthy donors. Findings and limits, study-wide: Cytomegalovirus-associated TCR beta chains were listed, numbering 164.

Amplification used 60 Vbeta primers and 13 Jbeta primers. Only in-frame clones appear in the TCRdb table, and some are missing; sequencing was by immunoSEQ multiplex PCR. The repertoire has 150,000 or so clones, 70% to 85% of them found once; the top ten carry more than 1.5%. The CDR3 loop spans 15 amino acids. From germline, CDR1 is SGHAT and CDR2 FQNNGV. The V and J ends lost 4 bases and 6 bases, in that order; junction bases with no gene match: 6. Material for sequencing was PBMCs. The chain couples TRBV11-2 to TRBJ2-1; 10 nucleotides align to TRBD2. This sequence originates from a woman in her forties in good health and CMV-seronegative. The CDR3 bases are TGTGCCAGCAGCTCCTTAAGCGGGAGGGCCAATGAGCAGTTCTTC. This gives the protein CASSSLSGRANEQFF.